The source of this T cell receptor (beta chain) is a study of Tregs in tolerant kidney transplant recipients. Repertoires were generated with immunoSEQ multiplex PCR, while TCRdb's copy carries only in-frame clones and drops some. The data contain tens of thousands of clones, more than 85% of them singletons. In germline, CDR1 is LNHDA, CDR2 SQIVND (reference sequence). The CDR3 is made up of 15 amino acids. V was shortened by 3 bases and J by 4 bases, with 14 bases between the two germline ends. Recipients received nonmyeloablative bone marrow transplants from related graft donors, with transient mixed chimerism. Comments on this clone: Its specificity is unknown.

Study observations and caveats: Changing PCR primers prevented nucleotide comparison between some patients' samples. This study did not directly address biological reproducibility.

Sequences were derived from CD4+ T cells from blood (PBMCs), sampled 24 months after the transplant. The chain couples TRBV19 to TRBJ2-3; no definite D call. The TCR sequence derives from a human patient who received a combined kidney and bone marrow transplant. The graft donor may be the source of some T cells. CDR3 sequence reads: CASSIRRSGPDTQYF. The CDR3 DNA reads as TGTGCCAGTAGTATTCGACGGTCTGGGCCAGATACGCAGTATTTT.